These T cell receptor beta chains were read from a single sample in a study of blood T cell repertoires in COVID-19. The assay was immunoSEQ multiplex PCR, and TCRdb's table has in-frame clones only and misses some. The sample has 200,000 to 250,000 clones; 65% to 90% are singletons. The sequenced material came from PBMCs or T cells enriched from blood (not recorded which). The source of these receptors is a woman in her 40s with acute COVID-19. The CDR3 runs from the conserved cysteine through the conserved F or W. The D gene is left open where the match is weak.

v_call	j_call	d_call	cdr3_nt	cdr3_aa
TRBV3-1/TRBV3-2	TRBJ2-1	TRBD2	TGTGCCAGCAGCCTAGGCGGCGGGAGGTATAACAATGAGCAGTTCTTC	CASSLGGGRYNNEQFF
TRBV19	TRBJ1-2	NA	TGTGCCAGTCGCACGGACAGCCTCTATGGCTACACCTTC	CASRTDSLYGYTF
TRBV24-1	TRBJ2-1	TRBD2	TGTGCCACCAGTGATTTTTCTTCGGGGACTAGCGGGAATGAGCAGTTCTTC	CATSDFSSGTSGNEQFF
TRBV18	TRBJ2-6	TRBD1	TGTGCCAGCGACAGGGGGAATGGGGCCAACGTCCTGACTTTC	CASDRGNGANVLTF
TRBV25-1	TRBJ1-3	NA	TGTGCCAGCAGTGCCCAGGGGATTGGAAACACCATATATTTT	CASSAQGIGNTIYF
TRBV28	TRBJ1-3	NA	TGTGCCAGCAGTTTGAGTACCGACTCGAGTGGAAACACCATATATTTT	CASSLSTDSSGNTIYF
TRBV28	TRBJ1-5	TRBD1	TGTGCCACGGACAGGGGAGGGCATCAGCCCCAGCATTTT	CATDRGGHQPQHF
TRBV20-1	TRBJ2-1	NA	TGCAGTGCTAGAGAGAAGAGTGAGCAGTTCTTC	CSAREKSEQFF
TRBV6-5	TRBJ1-4	TRBD1	TGTGCCAGCAGTTTCCGGGACAGGGGGCGCGGAAAACTGTTTTTT	CASSFRDRGRGKLFF
TRBV7-3	TRBJ2-3	NA	TGTGCCAGCAGCCCTCTTTTAGGGGGTAGCACAGATACGCAGTATTTT	CASSPLLGGSTDTQYF
TRBV27	TRBJ2-1	NA	TGTGCCAGCAGCCGCCCCAGGGGAGAGTTCTTC	CASSRPRGEFF
TRBV14	TRBJ2-1	NA	TGTGCCAGCAGCCAACCCCTCGGGTACAATGAGCAGTTCTTC	CASSQPLGYNEQFF
TRBV28	TRBJ1-6	NA	TGTGCCAGCAGTTTATTTGTGGACAGCTATAATTCACCCCTCCACTTT	CASSLFVDSYNSPLHF
TRBV10-3	TRBJ1-5	NA	TGTGCCATCAGTGATTCTTCCCGATCAGCCCAGCATTTT	CAISDSSRSAQHF
TRBV5-5	TRBJ2-2	NA	TGTGCCAGCAGCTTGGTACAGGGAGCCACCGGGGAGCTGTTTTTT	CASSLVQGATGELFF
TRBV18	TRBJ2-7	TRBD2	TGTGCCAGCTCCTCCACTAGCGGGCCCTACGAGCAGTACTTC	CASSSTSGPYEQYF
TRBV28	TRBJ1-3	NA	TGTGCCAGCAGTCTCGGGGGGCTAGGAAACACCATATATTTT	CASSLGGLGNTIYF